The next 12 T cell receptor beta chains were all read from a single sample in a study of OX40 agonist ivuxolimab in advanced cancers. Clones were sequenced by immunoSEQ multiplex PCR, and TCRdb holds only the in-frame ones, with some missing. This table has under 65,000 clones, about 88% appearing once. The sample consisted of CD4+ or CD8+ T cells sorted from blood, taken in a trial of the OX40 agonist ivuxolimab. The source of these receptors is an adult with an advanced solid tumor such as melanoma, head and neck, liver or kidney cancer.

V usage is TRBV29-1 and J usage is TRBJ1-2, with 9 bases aligning to TRBD1. V shed 4 bases and J 3 bases; nucleotides not matched to a gene: 0. There are 12 residues in the CDR3. Germline assignment: CDR1 SQVTM and CDR2 ANQGSEA. The CDR3 loop is CSVGTGDYGYTF. The CDR3, as DNA: TGCAGCGTTGGGACAGGGGACTATGGCTACACCTTC.

The rearrangement uses TRBV6-1 and TRBJ1-1; D remains unclear. With 6 bases removed from V and 1 base from J, the gap between germline ends came to 9 bases. Germline CDR1 is MNHNS and CDR2 is SASEGT. This CDR3 region has 13 residues. The CDR3 nucleotides read TGTGCCAGCAGCTCATTACAGAACACTGAAGCTTTCTTT. Translation gives CASSSLQNTEAFF.

Only one count was recorded for this clone. The chain uses TRBV28 and TRBJ2-5, with D uncertain. The germline V and J ends were trimmed by 2 bases and 3 bases, with 1 base remaining between them. The CDR3 consists of 11 residues. The germline gives CDR1 MDHEN, CDR2 SYDVKM. CDR3 region: CASSLKETQYF. CDR3 DNA sequence: TGTGCCAGCAGTTTAAAAGAGACCCAGTACTTC.

This chain uses TRBV2 with TRBJ2-4; 15 bases are shared with TRBD2. With V trimmed by 1 base and J by 4 bases, 5 bases remained unmatched. From germline, CDR1 is SNHLY and CDR2 FYNNEI. The CDR3 extends over 18 amino acids. CDR3 nucleotide sequence: TGTGCCAGCAGTGAAGGGACTAGCGGGAGGGTGGGGAAAAACATTCAGTACTTC. It codes for CASSEGTSGRVGKNIQYF.

The chain couples TRBV6-1 to TRBJ2-3, with 11 bases fitting TRBD2. The CDR3 is 14 amino acids. J gave up 7 bases and V 8 bases, and 8 bases lay outside the gene matches. Germline V gives CDR1 MNHNS, CDR2 SASEGT. CDR3 sequence reads: CASGRLAGKYTQYF. In DNA form, the CDR3 reads TGTGCCAGCGGAAGACTAGCGGGAAAATATACGCAGTATTTT.

This chain links TRBV19 with TRBJ2-1; D is uncertain. Trimming pared 1 base from V and 6 bases from J, leaving 7 bases between. This CDR3 spans 13 amino acids. Germline-derived CDR1 and CDR2 are LNHDA and SQIVND (reference sequence). This CDR3 is CASSIAVGNEQFF. DNA of the CDR3: TGTGCCAGTAGTATAGCGGTGGGCAATGAGCAGTTCTTC.

This chain uses TRBV18 with TRBJ2-1; 13 nucleotides align to TRBD2. The CDR3 has 18 amino acids. Germline V gene sequence: CDR1 KGHSH, CDR2 LQKENI. The trim removed 3 bases at V and 4 bases at J, leaving 9 bases unmatched. CDR3 sequence (DNA): TGTGCCAGCTCACCGACTAGCGGGAGGTCGGGTGGGTACAATGAGCAGTTCTTC. This sequence encodes CASSPTSGRSGGYNEQFF. The full variable domain, with the rest looked up from reference TRBV18 and TRBJ2-1, is NAGVMQNPRHLVRRRGQEARLRCSPMKGHSHVYWYRQLPEEGLKFMVYLQKENIIDESGMPKERFSAEFPKEGPSILRIQQVVRGDSAAYFCASSPTSGRSGGYNEQFFGPGTRLTVL.

This chain connects TRBV30 to TRBJ2-7; D call uncertain. This CDR3 comprises 13 residues. CDR1 is GTSNPN, CDR2 SVGIG, per germline (reference sequence). Trimming pared 4 bases from V and 2 bases from J, leaving 12 bases between. CDR3 sequence: CAWTVGQPYEQYF. CDR3 nucleotide sequence: TGTGCCTGGACTGTGGGTCAACCCTACGAGCAGTACTTC.

The sample holds one count of this clone. The chain employs TRBV5-1 and TRBJ1-2; 7 bases fit TRBD1. Trimming took 4 bases from V and 0 from J; bases not matched to a gene: 9. This CDR3 contains 16 residues. CDR1 is SGHRS and CDR2 is YFSETQ in the germline V gene. The CDR3: CASSHAGGQPNYGYTF. DNA of the CDR3: TGCGCCAGCAGCCACGCGGGGGGACAGCCTAACTATGGCTACACCTTC.

The chain recombines TRBV5-6 with TRBJ2-4; D uncertain. Trimming removed 4 bases at V and 6 bases at J, with 11 bases between. The CDR3 has 13 residues. In germline, CDR1 is SGHDT, CDR2 YYEEEE. CDR3: CASSDTGLNIQYF. The CDR3 bases are TGTGCCAGCAGCGACACCGGTTTAAACATTCAGTACTTC.

The rearrangement joins TRBV30 to TRBJ2-1; perhaps TRBD2 as D (5 bases). The germline V gene encodes CDR1 GTSNPN and CDR2 SVGIG (reference sequence). Trimming removed 0 bases from V and 3 bases from J, with 9 bases in between. The CDR3 length is 14 residues. CDR3: CAWSVPGLYNEQFF. DNA of the CDR3: TGTGCCTGGAGTGTACCTGGACTCTACAATGAGCAGTTCTTC.

V usage is TRBV7-2 and J usage is TRBJ2-7, with D possibly TRBD2 on 5 matching bases. Trimming removed 1 base at V and 3 bases at J, with 13 bases between. The CDR3 totals 15 residues. Germline values: CDR1 SGHTA, CDR2 FQGNSA. This chain's CDR3 is CASSLVHRGRYEQYF. The CDR3, as DNA: TGTGCCAGCAGCTTAGTCCATCGGGGTCGCTACGAGCAGTACTTC.